This T cell receptor beta chain is drawn from a study of blood T cell repertoires in COVID-19. Study-level background: The study drew acute and convalescent COVID-19 samples from the United States, Italy and Spain. PBMCs, B-cell-depleted T cells, or T cells were the source of the cDNA or gDNA that made up the material.

In the original analysis: Amplification with reference gene primers provided the estimates of nucleated cell counts. Assay used: immunoSEQ multiplex PCR; TCRdb lists only in-frame clones, some missing. V and J calls and clone size come straight from that table; D and trimming were deduced from the DNA. The table shows approximately 170,000 clones, with 70% to 85% occurring only once. Followed over time, Seattle patients had been enrolled while infection was active. CDR3 length: 15 residues. V gave up 1 base and J gave up 1 base; unmatched junction bases: 3. CDR1 is LNHDA and CDR2 is SQIVND in the germline V gene (reference sequence).

The sequencing input was peripheral blood. This TCR came from a man aged 80 or over with COVID-19, enrolled during active disease. The rearrangement uses TRBV19 and TRBJ1-2; 7 bases map to TRBD1. This chain's CDR3 is CASSIGAGGNYGYTF. CDR3 sequence (DNA): TGTGCCAGTAGTATAGGAGCAGGGGGTAACTATGGCTACACCTTC.